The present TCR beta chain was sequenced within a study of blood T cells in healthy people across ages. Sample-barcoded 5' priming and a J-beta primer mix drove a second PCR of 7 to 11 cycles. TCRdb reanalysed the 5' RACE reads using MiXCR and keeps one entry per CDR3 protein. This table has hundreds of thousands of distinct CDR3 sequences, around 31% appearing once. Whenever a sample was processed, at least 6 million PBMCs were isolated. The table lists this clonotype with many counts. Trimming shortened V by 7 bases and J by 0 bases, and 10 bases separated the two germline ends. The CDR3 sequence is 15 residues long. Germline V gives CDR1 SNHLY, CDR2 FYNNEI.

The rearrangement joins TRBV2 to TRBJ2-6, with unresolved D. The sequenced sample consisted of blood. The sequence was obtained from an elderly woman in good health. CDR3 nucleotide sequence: TGTGCCAGCAAACTGGGGTACTCTGGGGCCAACGTCCTGACTTTC. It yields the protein CASKLGYSGANVLTF. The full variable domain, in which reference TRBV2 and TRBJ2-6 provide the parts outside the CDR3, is EPEVTQTPSHQVTQMGQEVILRCVPISNHLYFYWYRQILGQKVEFLVSFYNNEISEKSEIFDDQFSVERPDGSNFTLKIRSTKLEDSAMYFCASKLGYSGANVLTFGAGSRLTVL.